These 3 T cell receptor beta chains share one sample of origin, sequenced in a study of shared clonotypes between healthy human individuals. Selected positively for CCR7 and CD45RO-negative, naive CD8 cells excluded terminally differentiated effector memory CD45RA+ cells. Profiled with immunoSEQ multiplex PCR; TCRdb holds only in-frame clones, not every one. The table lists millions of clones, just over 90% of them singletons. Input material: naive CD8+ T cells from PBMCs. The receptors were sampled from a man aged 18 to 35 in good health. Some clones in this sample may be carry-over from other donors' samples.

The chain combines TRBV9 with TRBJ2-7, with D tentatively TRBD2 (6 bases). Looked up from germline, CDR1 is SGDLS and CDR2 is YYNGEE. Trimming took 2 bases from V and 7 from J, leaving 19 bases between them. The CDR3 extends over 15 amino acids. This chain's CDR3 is CASSVAAGPAREQYF. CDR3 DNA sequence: TGTGCCAGCAGCGTCGCCGCGGGACCCGCGAGGGAGCAGTACTTC. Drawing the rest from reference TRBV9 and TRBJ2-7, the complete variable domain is DSGVTQTPKHLITATGQRVTLRCSPRSGDLSVYWYQQSLDQGLQFLIQYYNGEERAKGNILERFSAQQFPDLHSELNLSSLELGDSALYFCASSVAAGPAREQYFGPGTRLTVT.

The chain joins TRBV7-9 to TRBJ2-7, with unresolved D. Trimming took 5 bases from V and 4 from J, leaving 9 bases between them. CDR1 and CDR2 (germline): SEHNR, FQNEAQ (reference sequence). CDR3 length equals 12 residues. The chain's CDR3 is CASSVGKYEQYF. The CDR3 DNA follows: TGTGCCAGCAGCGTAGGGAAGTACGAGCAGTACTTC. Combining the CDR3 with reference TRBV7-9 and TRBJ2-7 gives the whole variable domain DTGVSQNPRHKITKRGQNVTFRCDPISEHNRLYWYRQTLGQGPEFLTYFQNEAQLEKSRLLSDRFSAERPKGSFSTLEIQRTEQGDSAMYLCASSVGKYEQYFGPGTRLTVT.

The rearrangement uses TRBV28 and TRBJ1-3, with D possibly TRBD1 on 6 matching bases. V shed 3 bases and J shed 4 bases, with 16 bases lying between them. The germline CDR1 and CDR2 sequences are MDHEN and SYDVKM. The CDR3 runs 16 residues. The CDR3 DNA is TGTGCCAGCAGTTTTCCCGGGGGGGCGCGGGGAAACACCATATATTTT. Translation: CASSFPGGARGNTIYF.